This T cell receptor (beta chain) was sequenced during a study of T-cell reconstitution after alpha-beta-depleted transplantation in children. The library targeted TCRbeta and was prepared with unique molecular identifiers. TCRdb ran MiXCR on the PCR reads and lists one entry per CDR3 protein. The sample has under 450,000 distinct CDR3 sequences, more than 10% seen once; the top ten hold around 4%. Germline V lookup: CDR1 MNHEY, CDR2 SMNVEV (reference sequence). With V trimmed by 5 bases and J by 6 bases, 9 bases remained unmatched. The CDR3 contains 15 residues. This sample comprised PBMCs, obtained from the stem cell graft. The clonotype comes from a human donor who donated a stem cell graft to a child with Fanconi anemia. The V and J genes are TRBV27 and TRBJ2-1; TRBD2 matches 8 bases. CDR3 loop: CASSVTSGALNEQFF. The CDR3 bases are TGTGCCAGCAGTGTTACTAGCGGAGCCCTCAATGAGCAGTTCTTC.